The source of this TCR beta chain is a study of identifying expanded T cells in peripheral blood. Sequencing was performed with immunoSEQ multiplex PCR; in TCRdb, only in-frame clones are kept and a portion is missing. The table records about 100,000 clones, about 89% of them present only once. The CDR3 extends over 17 amino acids. The trim removed 5 bases at V and 4 bases at J, leaving 12 bases unmatched. The germline CDR1 and CDR2 sequences are SEHNR and FQNEAQ (reference sequence). Sequencing was performed on blood. The chain carries TRBV7-9 and TRBJ1-5, with 9 bases that match TRBD1. This receptor was identified in a person aged 18 to 70 in good health. In DNA, the CDR3 is TGTGCCAGCAGCCAATGGGGGACAGGGAGAGAAAATCAGCCCCAGCATTTT. Translating it yields CASSQWGTGRENQPQHF.